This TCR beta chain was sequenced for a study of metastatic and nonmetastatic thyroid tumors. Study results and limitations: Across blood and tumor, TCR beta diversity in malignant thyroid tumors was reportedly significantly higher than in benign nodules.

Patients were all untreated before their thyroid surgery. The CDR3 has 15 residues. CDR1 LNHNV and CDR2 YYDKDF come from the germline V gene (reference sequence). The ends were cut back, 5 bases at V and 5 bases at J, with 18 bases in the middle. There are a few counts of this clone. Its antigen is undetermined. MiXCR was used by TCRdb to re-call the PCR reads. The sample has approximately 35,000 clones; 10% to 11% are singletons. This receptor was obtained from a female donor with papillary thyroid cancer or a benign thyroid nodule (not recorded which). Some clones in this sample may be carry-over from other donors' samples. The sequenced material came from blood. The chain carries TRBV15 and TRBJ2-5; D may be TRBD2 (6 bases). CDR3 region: CATSFRFGGAETQYF. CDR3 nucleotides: TGTGCCACCAGCTTTCGTTTCGGGGGAGCTGAGACCCAGTACTTC. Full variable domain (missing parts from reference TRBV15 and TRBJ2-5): DAMVIQNPRYQVTQFGKPVTLSCSQTLNHNVMYWYQQKSSQAPKLLFHYYDKDFNNEADTPDNFQSRRPNTSFCFLDIRSPGLGDTAMYLCATSFRFGGAETQYFGPGTRLLVL.